The 21 T cell receptor beta chains below were found in one sample sequenced in a study of cytomegalovirus exposure and HLA in healthy donors. Primers included in the PCR were 60 Vbeta and 13 Jbeta primers. The table came from immunoSEQ multiplex PCR; TCRdb's copy has only in-frame clones and leaves some out. Found here are 200,000 to 250,000 clones, around 88% of them singletons; the top ten hold about 1%. The source material was PBMCs. These receptors all stem from a young woman in good health and CMV-seronegative.

In the case of this clone: The sample contains more than one DNA sequence encoding this CDR3. V gene TRBV19 combines with J gene TRBJ2-1; weak D call: TRBD2 (6 bases). V was trimmed by 3 bases and J by 7 bases, leaving 13 bases between them. Germline V gene data show CDR1 as LNHDA and CDR2 as SQIVND (reference sequence). The CDR3 is 14 amino acids. Here the CDR3 reads CASSIGGMGNEQFF. The CDR3 DNA reads TGTGCCAGTAGTATCGGCGGGATGGGTAATGAGCAGTTCTTC.

This clone was found once. This chain uses TRBV6-4 with TRBJ1-1, with TRBD1 matching over 11 bases. Germline V gene lookup returns CDR1 MRHNA and CDR2 SNTAGT. This CDR3 has 15 amino acids. Germline trimming cut 4 bases from V and 3 bases from J; bases unmatched to any gene: 4. The CDR3 nucleotides read TGTGCCAGCAGTGCCCGGACAGGGGGCTACACTGAAGCTTTCTTT. Its translation: CASSARTGGYTEAFF.

The genes are TRBV6-6 and TRBJ1-1, with D tentatively TRBD1 (6 bases). The CDR3 is made up of 13 amino acids. Looked up from germline, CDR1 is MNHNY and CDR2 is SVGAGI (reference sequence). Trimming cost V 9 bases and J 2 bases, with 13 bases left between them. As DNA, the CDR3 is TGTGCCAGTAAACCGGGACAAAACACTGAAGCTTTCTTT. Its translation: CASKPGQNTEAFF.

The chain uses TRBV9 and TRBJ1-1; 7 bases line up with TRBD1. Unmatched junction bases numbered 9, after V lost 0 bases and J lost 10 bases. CDR3 length: 14 amino acids. Germline values: CDR1 SGDLS, CDR2 YYNGEE. The CDR3 protein is CASSVGGDQGGAFF. In nucleotides, the CDR3 is TGTGCCAGCAGCGTAGGGGGGGACCAGGGGGGAGCTTTCTTT. Variable domain in full (rest from reference TRBV9 and TRBJ1-1): DSGVTQTPKHLITATGQRVTLRCSPRSGDLSVYWYQQSLDQGLQFLIQYYNGEERAKGNILERFSAQQFPDLHSELNLSSLELGDSALYFCASSVGGDQGGAFFGQGTRLTVV.

Here the CDR3 DNA reads TGCGCCAGCAGCACTGACAGGGCCGAGCAGTACTTC. This translates into CASSTDRAEQYF. The chain combines TRBV5-1 with TRBJ2-7, with TRBD1 matching 7 bases. V was pared by 4 bases and J by 6 bases, with 4 bases of the junction left unmatched. Germline loops: CDR1 SGHRS, CDR2 YFSETQ. This CDR3 spans 12 amino acids.

The chain combines TRBV15 with TRBJ1-4; TRBD1 aligns across 8 bases. J gave up 5 bases and V 0 bases, and 8 bases lay outside the gene matches. This CDR3 contains 17 residues. CDR1 and CDR2 from the germline V gene are LNHNV and YYDKDF (reference sequence). CDR3 bases: TGTGCCACCAGCAGAGATCGCGGGACAGGAAAGAATGAAAAACTGTTTTTT. Translated, it gives CATSRDRGTGKNEKLFF. The full variable domain, with the rest looked up from reference TRBV15 and TRBJ1-4, is DAMVIQNPRYQVTQFGKPVTLSCSQTLNHNVMYWYQQKSSQAPKLLFHYYDKDFNNEADTPDNFQSRRPNTSFCFLDIRSPGLGDTAMYLCATSRDRGTGKNEKLFFGSGTQLSVL.

This clone was detected once. The chain carries TRBV5-1 and TRBJ2-7, with 9 bases fitting TRBD2. With V trimmed by 5 bases and J by 5 bases, 8 bases remained unmatched. Germline V gives CDR1 SGHRS, CDR2 YFSETQ. CDR3 length equals 14 residues. DNA of the CDR3: TGCGCCAGCAGTACGGCGGGAGGGCTGAACGAGCAGTACTTC. Protein product: CASSTAGGLNEQYF.

CDR3 residues: CASSSTSGTADTQYF. The CDR3 nucleotides are TGTGCCAGCAGCTCGACTAGCGGGACCGCAGATACGCAGTATTTT. The chain recombines TRBV11-1 with TRBJ2-3, with TRBD2 identical over 11 bases. The germline V gene has CDR1 SGHAT and CDR2 FQDESV (reference sequence). V lost 4 bases, J lost 4 bases, and 4 bases stayed unmatched. CDR3 length: 15 amino acids.

The gene calls are TRBV5-6 and TRBJ2-3; no firm D call. This CDR3 comprises 12 residues. Germline assignment: CDR1 SGHDT and CDR2 YYEEEE. Deletions cut 5 bases from V and 3 bases from J, with 7 bases between. CDR3 nucleotide sequence: TGTGCCAGCAGACAGCAGACAGATACGCAGTATTTT. Translation gives CASRQQTDTQYF.

The rearrangement uses TRBV11-3 and TRBJ2-5, with TRBD2 matching over 9 bases. The V and J ends lost 5 bases and 2 bases, in that order; junction bases with no gene match: 3. Germline CDR1 is SGHNT and CDR2 is YENEEA. CDR3 length equals 14 residues. The CDR3 bases are TGTGCCAGCAGCCGAACTAGCGGGCAAGAGACCCAGTACTTC. As protein: CASSRTSGQETQYF.

This chain joins TRBV5-1 and TRBJ2-3; perhaps TRBD2 as D (5 bases). Trimming stripped 5 bases from V and 2 bases from J, with 15 bases between. Per the germline V gene, CDR1 is SGHRS and CDR2 is YFSETQ. The CDR3 covers 15 residues. The CDR3 DNA reads TGCGCCAGCAGTTTCTCCGCTAGCCCCACAGATACGCAGTATTTT. This codes for CASSFSASPTDTQYF.

This clone has a handful of counts. V usage is TRBV18 and J usage is TRBJ2-6; 9 nucleotides agree with TRBD1. V lost 0 bases and J lost 0; bases outside the gene matches: 6. The CDR3 loop spans 19 amino acids. Germline V lookup: CDR1 KGHSH, CDR2 LQKENI. CDR3 nucleotides: TGTGCCAGCTCACCACCGGTGGGACAGGGCTTCTCTGGGGCCAACGTCCTGACTTTC. Translated: CASSPPVGQGFSGANVLTF.

The genes are TRBV7-9 and TRBJ2-1; D is possibly TRBD2 (6 bases). The germline V gene has CDR1 SEHNR and CDR2 FQNEAQ (reference sequence). The CDR3 totals 13 residues. V lost 4 bases and J lost 6, with 10 bases in between. CDR3: CASSSPGVNEQFF. In nucleotides, the CDR3 is TGTGCCAGCAGCTCTCCGGGGGTCAATGAGCAGTTCTTC.

The chain carries TRBV7-6 and TRBJ1-4, with 9 bases lining up with TRBD1. The junction had 4 bases not matched to a gene; V was cut back by 4 bases and J by 7 bases. The CDR3 loop spans 14 amino acids. CDR1 and CDR2 (germline): SGHVS, FNYEAQ. The CDR3 reads CASSSTGGGEKLFF. In DNA, the CDR3 is TGTGCCAGCAGCTCTACAGGGGGCGGTGAAAAACTGTTTTTT.

The chain couples TRBV6-6 to TRBJ2-3; 8 bases agree with TRBD1. CDR1 is MNHNY and CDR2 is SVGAGI in the germline V gene (reference sequence). V shed 3 bases, J shed 4 bases, and the junction held 6 bases outside the gene matches. The CDR3 is 15 amino acids. The CDR3 protein is CASSYPGGIADTQYF. The CDR3 bases are TGTGCCAGCAGTTATCCAGGGGGCATCGCAGATACGCAGTATTTT.

The chain employs TRBV7-8 and TRBJ2-1; D may be TRBD1 (6 bases). Germline V lookup: CDR1 SGHVS, CDR2 FQNEAQ. Trimming cost V 5 bases and J 2 bases, with 16 bases left between them. The CDR3 is 16 residues long. In DNA, the CDR3 is TGTGCCAGCAGCCCGCAGGGGCAGGGAACCTACAATGAGCAGTTCTTC. Translating gives CASSPQGQGTYNEQFF.

The rearrangement joins TRBV11-3 to TRBJ1-1; the D is unclear. The germline V gene has CDR1 SGHNT and CDR2 YENEEA. The length of the CDR3 is 13 residues. V dropped 4 bases and J dropped 5 bases, with 11 bases sitting between them. The CDR3 sequence: CASSSRQATEAFF. In DNA, the CDR3 is TGTGCCAGCAGCTCTCGTCAGGCGACTGAAGCTTTCTTT.

The V and J genes are TRBV15 and TRBJ1-5, with TRBD1 as a possible D gene (6 bases). Trimming left V 0 bases short and J 7 bases short, with 10 bases between. This CDR3 is 14 amino acids long. Germline CDR1 and CDR2: LNHNV and YYDKDF (reference sequence). CDR3 in DNA: TGTGCCACCAGCAGAGAAGGGGGGGCACAGCCCCAGCATTTT. Its translation: CATSREGGAQPQHF. Full variable domain (missing parts from reference TRBV15 and TRBJ1-5): DAMVIQNPRYQVTQFGKPVTLSCSQTLNHNVMYWYQQKSSQAPKLLFHYYDKDFNNEADTPDNFQSRRPNTSFCFLDIRSPGLGDTAMYLCATSREGGAQPQHFGDGTRLSIL.

This chain's CDR3 is CASSIRYSRTDTQYF. The DNA for the CDR3 is TGTGCCAGTAGTATAAGGTACAGTCGCACAGATACGCAGTATTTT. The rearrangement links TRBV19 to TRBJ2-3; D is uncertain. CDR1 and CDR2 (germline): LNHDA, SQIVND (reference sequence). V lost 2 bases to trimming and J lost 1 base, with 10 bases between them. The CDR3 length is 15 residues.

The chain is built from TRBV5-1 and TRBJ2-6; 13 nucleotides align to TRBD2. The junction had 6 bases not matched to a gene; V was cut back by 0 bases and J by 3 bases. Germline V gene lookup returns CDR1 SGHRS and CDR2 YFSETQ. The CDR3 is made up of 19 amino acids. CDR3 DNA: TGCGCCAGCAGCTTGGTGGGGACTAGCGGGACTTATGGGGCCAACGTCCTGACTTTC. Translation gives CASSLVGTSGTYGANVLTF.

The CDR3 protein is CASSPGTGRYNEQFF. The CDR3 DNA reads as TGTGCCAGCAGCCCGGGGACAGGGCGGTACAATGAGCAGTTCTTC. This chain uses TRBV11-2 with TRBJ2-1; 9 bases are a match to TRBD1. J lost 4 bases, V lost 5 bases, and 6 bases had no gene match. CDR1 SGHAT and CDR2 FQNNGV come from the germline V gene. The CDR3 extends over 15 amino acids.